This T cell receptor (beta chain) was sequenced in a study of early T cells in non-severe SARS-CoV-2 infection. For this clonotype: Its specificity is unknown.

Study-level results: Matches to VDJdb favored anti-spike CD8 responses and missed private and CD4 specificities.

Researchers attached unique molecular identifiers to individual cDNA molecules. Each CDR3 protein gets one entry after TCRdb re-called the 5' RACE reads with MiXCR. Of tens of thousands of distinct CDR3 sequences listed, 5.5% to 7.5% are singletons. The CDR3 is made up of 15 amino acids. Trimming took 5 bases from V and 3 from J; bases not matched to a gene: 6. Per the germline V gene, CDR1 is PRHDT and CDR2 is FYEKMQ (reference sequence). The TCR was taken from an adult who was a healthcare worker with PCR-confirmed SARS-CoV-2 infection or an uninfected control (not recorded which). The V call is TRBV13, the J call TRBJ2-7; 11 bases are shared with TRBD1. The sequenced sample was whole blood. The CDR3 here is CASSPYGTGGYEQYF. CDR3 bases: TGTGCCAGCAGCCCCTACGGGACAGGGGGCTACGAGCAGTACTTC.